This TCR beta chain was retrieved from a study of regulatory T cells in long-lasting Graves disease. Study-level background: Disease was considered persistent Graves' disease after over 5 years of antithyroid drugs (with positive TSH receptor antibodies). Study-level results: Favored gene segments in persistent disease were TRBV28, TRBJ1-2 and TRBJ2-5.

The CDR3 runs to 14 residues. Unmatched junction bases numbered 5, after V lost 4 bases and J lost 7 bases. The V gene's germline CDR1 is DFQATT and CDR2 SNEGSKA (reference sequence). Time point given: persistent/refractory GD, antithyroid drugs over 5 years with positive TRAb. Researchers made the TCR library from RNA that was extracted from PBMCs. The authors built TCR beta libraries using iRepertoire HTBI primers and Arm-PCR of CDR3 regions. TCRdb re-derived calls from the multiplex PCR reads in MiXCR, one entry per CDR3 protein. The sample has some 420,000 distinct CDR3 sequences; approximately 23% are singletons. This clonotype was seen repeatedly, ten times or more. What it recognizes is unknown.

The sequence derives from a female donor with Graves disease. V usage is TRBV20-1 and J usage is TRBJ1-4; 11 bases align to TRBD1. Sequences were derived from peripheral blood mononuclear cells (PBMCs), sampled when the disease was refractory, from a patient treated with antithyroid drugs. CDR3 nucleotide sequence: TGCAGTGCTACGGGGACAGGGGGTCGTGAAAAACTGTTTTTT. It yields the protein CSATGTGGREKLFF.